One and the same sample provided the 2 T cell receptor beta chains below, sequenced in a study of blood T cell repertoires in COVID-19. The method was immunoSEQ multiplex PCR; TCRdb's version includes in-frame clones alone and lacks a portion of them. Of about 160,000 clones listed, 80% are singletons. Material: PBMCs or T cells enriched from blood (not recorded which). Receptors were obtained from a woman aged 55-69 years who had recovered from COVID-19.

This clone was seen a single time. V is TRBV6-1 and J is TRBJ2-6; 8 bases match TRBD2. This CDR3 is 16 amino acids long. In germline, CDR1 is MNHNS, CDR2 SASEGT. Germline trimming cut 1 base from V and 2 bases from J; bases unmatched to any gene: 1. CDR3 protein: CASSEVAGTGANVLTF. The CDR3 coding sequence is TGTGCCAGCAGTGAAGTAGCGGGGACTGGGGCCAACGTCCTGACTTTC.

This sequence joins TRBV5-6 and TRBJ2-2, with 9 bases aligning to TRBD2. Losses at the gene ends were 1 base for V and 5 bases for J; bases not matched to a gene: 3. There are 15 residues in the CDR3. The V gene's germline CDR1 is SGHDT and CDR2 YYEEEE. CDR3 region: CASSLLRGGTGELFF. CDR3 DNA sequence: TGTGCCAGCAGCTTGCTGCGGGGGGGGACCGGGGAGCTGTTTTTT.